This T cell receptor beta chain was observed in a study of identical twins' blood T cells. Study at large: Roughly six alpha and six beta libraries together yielded tens of millions of reads.

In the study's own analysis: Each library had roughly 2 to 4 million CDR3 reads and about 90,000 to nearly 550,000 clonotypes. MiXCR, applied by TCRdb to the 5' RACE reads, yields one record per CDR3 protein. The V and J calls and clone size come from TCRdb's table, not from the authors' own analysis. The profile shows 300,000 to 400,000 distinct CDR3 sequences, more than 25% of them singletons. Sequenced: PBMCs. This TCR derives from a woman aged 18 to 55 in good health.

The CDR3 is CASSLDPGNSYNEQFF. The CDR3 coding sequence is TGCGCCAGCAGCTTGGATCCGGGCAACTCCTACAATGAGCAGTTCTTC. The rearrangement links TRBV5-1 to TRBJ2-1, with no clear D. The CDR3 has 16 amino acids. V lost 0 bases, J lost 0 bases, and 10 bases lay in between. In germline, CDR1 is SGHRS, CDR2 YFSETQ.